Listed below are T cell receptor beta chains from one sample, sequenced in a study of CD8 T cells in Susac syndrome. TCRdb processed the immunoSEQ multiplex PCR reads anew with MiXCR; each CDR3 protein has one entry. The table shows 200,000 to 300,000 distinct CDR3 sequences, with 90% to 97% occurring only once. Sequenced material: CD4+ T cells from PBMCs. These receptors came from a human donor with Susac syndrome. Each CDR3 is given with its conserved first and last residue. D genes are given only for firm matches. Rows may omit the clone size; those that give it use once, few, many or a size class.

j_call d_call v_call clone_size cdr3_nt cdr3_aa
TRBJ2-6 - TRBV5-4 - TGTGCCAGCAGCGTACGGGGCGGGGGGGCCAACGTCCTGACTTTC CASSVRGGGANVLTF
TRBJ2-5 - TRBV5-4 - TGTGCCAGCAGCTTTCTTGTCGACCTTAAAGAGACCCAGTACTTC CASSFLVDLKETQYF
TRBJ1-5 - TRBV12-3/TRBV12-4 - TGTGCCAGCAGTTTAGGACAGTCTTACAATCAGCCCCAGCATTTT CASSLGQSYNQPQHF
TRBJ1-2 TRBD1 TRBV30 once TGTGCCTGGAGTGTAAGACGGACAGGGAGCCATGGCTACACCTTC CAWSVRRTGSHGYTF
TRBJ2-7 - TRBV5-4 - TGTGCCAGCAGCTTCCCAGGGACGGGCGAGCAGTACTTC CASSFPGTGEQYF
TRBJ1-2 TRBD1 TRBV20-1 - TGCAGTGCTAGAGGACAGGGAGCCTATGGCTACACCTTC CSARGQGAYGYTF
TRBJ2-3 TRBD2 TRBV30 - TGTGCCTGGAGTGTAGCGGGAGGGCCGGATACGCAGTATTTT CAWSVAGGPDTQYF
TRBJ2-1 TRBD2 TRBV4-2 - TGTGCCAGCAGCCACTCCCTAGCGGACGGGGGCAATGAGCAGTTCTTC CASSHSLADGGNEQFF
TRBJ1-1 - TRBV29-1 - TGCAGCGCCCAACCCCAGGGGATGAACACTGAAGCTTTCTTT CSAQPQGMNTEAFF
TRBJ1-5 TRBD1 TRBV5-6 - TGTGCCAGCAGCCAGGCGGGGACAGGGAGCAATCAGCCCCAGCATTTT CASSQAGTGSNQPQHF
TRBJ2-5 - TRBV7-2 - TGTGCCAGCAGCTCCACCCAAGAGACCCAGTACTTC CASSSTQETQYF
TRBJ2-1 - TRBV20-1 - TGCAGTGCTACCAATGAGACAAGGTTGGAGGTAGAGCAGTTCTTC CSATNETRLEVEQFF
TRBJ1-1 TRBD1 TRBV18 - TGTGCCAGCTCACCAAGGACAGGGGGCACGAACACTGAAGCTTTCTTT CASSPRTGGTNTEAFF
TRBJ1-1 TRBD1 TRBV12-3/TRBV12-4 - TGTGCCAGCAGTCCCCGGTCGGACAGGGGACGAGCTTTCTTT CASSPRSDRGRAFF
TRBJ2-7 - TRBV20-1 - TGCAGTGCTAGGGACAGCCACTACGAGCAGTACTTC CSARDSHYEQYF
TRBJ2-4 TRBD1 TRBV28 - TGTGCCAGCAGTTTTGGGCCTGGGACAGGCAAAAACATTCAGTACTTC CASSFGPGTGKNIQYF
TRBJ2-7 TRBD2 TRBV4-1 once TGCGCCAGCAGCCAAGTGGGCGGCCCGGGACTAGCCCCAGAGCAGTACTTC CASSQVGGPGLAPEQYF
TRBJ2-7 - TRBV28 - TGTGCCAGCAGTTTATTCGGGCACGAGCAGTACTTC CASSLFGHEQYF
TRBJ2-3 - TRBV20-1 - TGCAGTGCTAGCGACGATACGCAGTATTTT CSASDDTQYF
TRBJ2-3 TRBD2 TRBV12-3/TRBV12-4 - TGTGCCAGCATGCTACCGGGACTAACGCAGTATTTT CASMLPGLTQYF
TRBJ2-7 - TRBV29-1 - TGCAGCGTTGAAGAAGGACAGCGATACGAGCAGTACTTC CSVEEGQRYEQYF
TRBJ2-3 - TRBV4-1 - TGCGCCAGCAGCCCGATGACAGGCAGTGGTACAGATACGCAGTATTTT CASSPMTGSGTDTQYF
TRBJ2-3 - TRBV20-1 once TGCAGTGCCGCTTCCGACGGCACAGATACGCAGTATTTT CSAASDGTDTQYF
TRBJ1-5 - TRBV29-1 - TGCAGCGTTGGCGGAGGGGGTCAGCCCCAGCATTTT CSVGGGGQPQHF
TRBJ1-2 TRBD1 TRBV5-1 - TGCGCCAGCAGCTTGGGGACAGGGGTGATCGGCTACACCTTC CASSLGTGVIGYTF
TRBJ1-2 - TRBV5-4 - TGTGCCAGCAGCTCCCCGGGGGGGCTTGGCTACACCTTC CASSSPGGLGYTF
TRBJ2-3 - TRBV11-2 - TGTGCCACCGGAAGACTAGTCGGGGCAGATACGCAGTATTTT CATGRLVGADTQYF
TRBJ2-4 - TRBV5-1 - TGCGCCAGCAGCTTGGACTTTCGGGATCCCAAAAACATTCAGTACTTC CASSLDFRDPKNIQYF
TRBJ2-1 TRBD2 TRBV9 - TGTGCCAGCAGTCCGACGGGACTAGCGCCGAATGAGCAGTTCTTC CASSPTGLAPNEQFF
TRBJ2-3 TRBD2 TRBV30 - TGTGCCTGGAGTGACGATGGGAAGCGGGAGGCAAATACGCAGTATTTT CAWSDDGKREANTQYF
TRBJ2-7 TRBD1 TRBV12-3/TRBV12-4 once TGTGCCAGCAGCCGACAGGGTCAAGCCTACGAGCAGTACTTC CASSRQGQAYEQYF
TRBJ2-5 - TRBV28 - TGTGCCAGGGATTACCCGAACCAAGAGACCCAGTACTTC CARDYPNQETQYF
TRBJ1-2 - TRBV30 - TGTGCCTGGAGTGAAATTGGGGCTCGTCGTGGCTACACCTTC CAWSEIGARRGYTF
TRBJ2-5 TRBD2 TRBV7-9 - TGTGCCAGCAGTAAACCAAGCGGGACCGGTCCCAAGACCCAGTACTTC CASSKPSGTGPKTQYF
TRBJ1-5 - TRBV20-1 - TGCAGTGCTAGTTTTAGGGGAAATCAGCCCCAGCATTTT CSASFRGNQPQHF
TRBJ1-1 TRBD1 TRBV6-5 - TGTGCCAGCATTGACTACAGGGGGTCGAACACTGAAGCTTTCTTT CASIDYRGSNTEAFF
TRBJ1-4 - TRBV2 once TGTGCCAGCAACGGATGGGAAAAACTGTTTTTT CASNGWEKLFF
TRBJ1-4 - TRBV20-1 - TGCAGTGCTCCCGTCGGGCCCGGGCACCCAACTAATGAAAAACTGTTTTTT CSAPVGPGHPTNEKLFF
TRBJ1-1 - TRBV6-5 - TGTGCCAGCAGTGATACAGGGAAAGCTTTCTTT CASSDTGKAFF
TRBJ2-7 - TRBV12-3/TRBV12-4 - TGTGCCAGCAGTCCCTCTACAGGGTACGAGCAGTACTTC CASSPSTGYEQYF
TRBJ2-1 TRBD2 TRBV12-3/TRBV12-4 once TGTGCCAGCAGTCCTACCGGGACTAGCGGGGAGCAGTTCTTC CASSPTGTSGEQFF
TRBJ2-7 - TRBV5-1 - TGCGCCAGCAGCTTGGCCGGGGTTGACGAGCAGTACTTC CASSLAGVDEQYF
TRBJ2-5 - TRBV10-3 - TGTGCCATCAGTGATGGTATGGAGACCCAGTACTTC CAISDGMETQYF
TRBJ2-5 - TRBV10-3 once TGTGCCACCGGACTAACCCGGGAGACCCAGTACTTC CATGLTRETQYF
TRBJ2-3 - TRBV4-1 - TGCGCCAGCAGCCAGGGGTTTAGGACAGATACGCAGTATTTT CASSQGFRTDTQYF
TRBJ2-4 - TRBV3-1 - TGTGCCAGCAGCCTCCAGAGGAACATTCAGTACTTC CASSLQRNIQYF
TRBJ2-7 TRBD1 TRBV30 - TGTGCCTGGAGTAACAACAGGGGGGACGAGCAGTACTTC CAWSNNRGDEQYF
TRBJ2-3 TRBD2 TRBV29-1 - TGCAGCGTTGAAGCAAGGCCGGGACTACTTTCCACAGATACGCAGTATTTT CSVEARPGLLSTDTQYF
TRBJ1-2 - TRBV6-5 - TGTGCCAGCAGTTACTCCAGGATGCGTATCTATGGCTACACCTTC CASSYSRMRIYGYTF
TRBJ1-2 - TRBV7-3 once TGTGCCAGCAGCCCCGGCGGGGGTAACTATGGCTACACCTTC CASSPGGGNYGYTF
TRBJ2-5 TRBD1 TRBV29-1 - TGCAGCGTTGATCCGTGGGACAGCCAAGAGACCCAGTACTTC CSVDPWDSQETQYF
TRBJ1-1 - TRBV11-2 once TGTGCCAGCAGCTCGGTACAGGAGTGGGACACTGAAGCTTTCTTT CASSSVQEWDTEAFF
TRBJ2-7 - TRBV18 few TGTGCCAGCTCACCAAGCCCCTACGAGCAGTACTTC CASSPSPYEQYF
TRBJ1-1 - TRBV19 once TGTGCCAGTGGAAAGACAGAAAGGGAGACTGAAGCTTTCTTT CASGKTERETEAFF